This paragraph reports one T cell receptor beta chain. Its antigen is still unknown. Isolated per sample were at least 7 million PBMCs. Trimming removed 2 bases from V and 5 bases from J; junction bases left unmatched: 10. Germline-derived CDR1 and CDR2 are MGHRA and YSYEKL. The CDR3 runs 17 residues. This sample is part of a study of blood T cells in healthy people across ages. Study-wide results and limits: Considered underestimates were the diversity estimates obtained from one million T cells.

Primed by a sample-barcoded 5' primer and a J-beta primer mix, a second PCR proceeded for 7 to 11 cycles. Each cDNA was tagged by a template-switch adaptor containing 12 random nucleotides. One entry per CDR3 protein, called by TCRdb with MiXCR from the 5' RACE reads. The sample consists of about 1.4 million distinct CDR3 sequences, approximately 63% of them appearing once. Sequences were obtained from blood. J is TRBJ2-3 and V is TRBV4-1, with 10 bases lining up with TRBD2. This clonotype was sampled from a man aged 18 to 30 in good health. The CDR3 loop reads CASSQLRLAGAEDTQYF. CDR3 DNA sequence: TGCGCCAGCAGCCAACTCCGTCTAGCGGGAGCGGAAGATACGCAGTATTTT.